This is a list of T cell receptor beta chains from one sample in a study of blood T cell repertoires in COVID-19. Repertoires were generated with immunoSEQ multiplex PCR, while TCRdb's copy carries only in-frame clones and drops some. Of about 300,000 clones in the sample, about 83% are singletons; the top ten hold 1% to 1.5%. Specimen: peripheral blood. These receptors came from a woman in her fifties or sixties with acute or convalescent COVID-19. Both conserved end residues are part of each CDR3. D genes are given only for firm matches. Only part of the rows carry a size: once, few, many, or a class if the clone is expanded.

j_call v_call clone_size d_call cdr3_aa cdr3_nt
TRBJ1-1 TRBV5-5 - - CASSLQADTEAFF TGTGCCAGCAGCTTGCAGGCTGACACTGAAGCTTTCTTT
TRBJ2-7 TRBV27 few - CASSLNSGLEQYF TGTGCCAGCAGTTTAAATTCGGGACTTGAGCAGTACTTC
TRBJ1-1 TRBV18 - - CASSPGLLTVNTEAFF TGTGCCAGCTCACCAGGGTTATTGACTGTGAACACTGAAGCTTTCTTT
TRBJ2-5 TRBV7-6 - TRBD2 CASSLAASGGRETQYF TGTGCCAGCAGCTTAGCCGCTAGCGGGGGGAGGGAGACCCAGTACTTC
TRBJ1-5 TRBV11-2 - - CASSFGGGSNQPQHF TGTGCCAGCAGCTTTGGTGGGGGGAGCAATCAGCCCCAGCATTTT
TRBJ2-3 TRBV4-2 - TRBD1 CASSQGAGQGTDTQYF TGTGCCAGCAGCCAAGGAGCCGGACAGGGGACAGATACGCAGTATTTT
TRBJ2-7 TRBV30 few TRBD2 CAWSPPSSGRWNEQYF TGTGCCTGGAGTCCCCCCTCCAGCGGGAGATGGAACGAGCAGTACTTC
TRBJ1-1 TRBV19 once - CASSVGHRAEAFF TGTGCCAGTAGTGTAGGACATAGAGCTGAAGCTTTCTTT
TRBJ1-1 TRBV5-1 - - CASGPGQGNTEAFF TGCGCCAGCGGCCCCGGGCAGGGGAACACTGAAGCTTTCTTT
TRBJ2-1 TRBV18 - - CASSPTKGYNEQFF TGTGCCAGCTCACCAACTAAGGGGTACAATGAGCAGTTCTTC
TRBJ2-2 TRBV3-1/TRBV3-2 - TRBD2 CASSTPQSGSTGELFF TGTGCCAGCAGCACCCCTCAAAGCGGGAGTACCGGGGAGCTGTTTTTT
TRBJ1-5 TRBV30 - - CACSVDSNQPQHF TGTGCCTGCTCGGTAGATAGCAATCAGCCCCAGCATTTT
TRBJ1-2 TRBV4-1 - - CASSQEERNNYGYTF TGCGCCAGCAGCCAAGAGGAGCGAAATAACTATGGCTACACCTTC
TRBJ2-1 TRBV19 - - CASRMISFDEQFF TGTGCCAGTAGAATGATTAGCTTCGATGAGCAGTTCTTC
TRBJ1-4 TRBV4-1 few TRBD1 CASSQDRGTGNEKLFF TGCGCCAGCAGCCAAGACCGGGGGACAGGGAATGAAAAACTGTTTTTT
TRBJ1-3 TRBV4-1 - - CASSQVGSSGNTIYF TGCGCCAGCAGCCAAGTCGGGAGCTCTGGAAACACCATATATTTT
TRBJ2-1 TRBV11-2 - - CASSPRLPYYNEQFF TGTGCCAGCAGCCCCCGCCTCCCCTACTACAATGAGCAGTTCTTC
TRBJ2-3 TRBV6-4 - TRBD2 CASSDVQRGYTDTQYF TGTGCCAGCAGTGACGTTCAGCGGGGGTACACAGATACGCAGTATTTT
TRBJ2-2 TRBV5-4 - - CASSLKLGDTGELFF TGTGCCAGCAGCCTCAAGCTCGGGGACACCGGGGAGCTGTTTTTT
TRBJ2-7 TRBV6-5 - - CASSYSARGAYEQYF TGTGCCAGCAGTTACTCAGCCAGGGGGGCCTACGAGCAGTACTTC
TRBJ2-1 TRBV6-2/TRBV6-3 - TRBD2 CASSSGTSVYNEQFF TGTGCCAGCAGCTCCGGGACTAGCGTATACAATGAGCAGTTCTTC
TRBJ1-4 TRBV24-1 - TRBD1 CATSDSTGVGEKLFF TGTGCCACCAGTGATTCGACAGGGGTGGGTGAAAAACTGTTTTTT
TRBJ1-3 TRBV5-6 - - CASSSWTVSFGNTIYF TGTGCCAGCAGCTCCTGGACAGTATCTTTTGGAAACACCATATATTTT
TRBJ2-7 TRBV27 - TRBD1 CASSSRRTGGHEQYF TGTGCCAGCAGTTCCCGCCGGACAGGGGGCCACGAGCAGTACTTC
TRBJ2-7 TRBV5-1 - - CASSLYSGGDEQYF TGCGCCAGCAGCTTGTATTCGGGGGGCGACGAGCAGTACTTC
TRBJ2-7 TRBV25-1 - - CASSGLGRYYEQYF TGTGCCAGCAGTGGTTTGGGCAGGTACTACGAGCAGTACTTC
TRBJ2-7 TRBV5-1 - - CASSFAPLGGEQYF TGCGCCAGCAGCTTTGCCCCCCTCGGAGGTGAGCAGTACTTC
TRBJ2-5 TRBV7-2 - TRBD2 CASSLAGGTQENQYF TGTGCCAGCAGCTTAGCGGGAGGGACCCAAGAGAACCAGTACTTC
TRBJ2-7 TRBV30 - - CAWRTWTLPYEQYF TGTGCCTGGAGGACCTGGACACTTCCCTACGAGCAGTACTTC
TRBJ1-1 TRBV5-1 - TRBD1 CASGNGQGNTEAFF TGCGCCAGCGGGAACGGACAGGGGAACACTGAAGCTTTCTTT
TRBJ1-6 TRBV12-3/TRBV12-4 - - CASSLADSPLHF TGTGCCAGCAGTTTAGCCGATTCACCCCTCCACTTT
TRBJ1-1 TRBV25-1 - - CASSISGNTEAFF TGTGCCAGCAGCATTTCGGGGAACACTGAAGCTTTCTTT
TRBJ1-3 TRBV11-2 - - CASSPSGGNTIYF TGTGCCAGCAGCCCCTCGGGGGGAAACACCATATATTTT
TRBJ2-1 TRBV5-1 - TRBD2 CASSLNPTSGSHNEQFF TGCGCCAGCAGCTTAAACCCGACTAGCGGGAGCCACAATGAGCAGTTCTTC
TRBJ1-2 TRBV6-5 - - CASSYSLTANYGYTF TGTGCCAGCAGTTACTCCCTGACAGCCAACTATGGCTACACCTTC
TRBJ1-5 TRBV19 - - CASSITGNQPQHF TGTGCCAGTAGTATCACGGGCAATCAGCCCCAGCATTTT
TRBJ2-1 TRBV5-5 - TRBD2 CASSPAGPSGKFSYNEQFF TGTGCCAGCAGCCCCGCAGGGCCTAGCGGGAAGTTCTCCTACAATGAGCAGTTCTTC
TRBJ2-7 TRBV14 - - CASSQVRQVLYF TGTGCCAGCAGCCAGGTTCGACAGGTACTGTACTTC
TRBJ1-1 TRBV9 - TRBD1 CASSGGGGVGDTEAFF TGTGCCAGCAGCGGAGGGGGCGGGGTAGGTGACACTGAAGCTTTCTTT
TRBJ1-2 TRBV5-1 few TRBD1 CASSLGTGDYGYTF TGCGCCAGCAGCTTGGGGACAGGCGACTATGGCTACACCTTC
TRBJ2-1 TRBV5-1 - TRBD2 CASSSMGLAGSNNEQFF TGCGCCAGCAGCTCTATGGGACTAGCGGGGTCGAATAATGAGCAGTTCTTC
TRBJ2-3 TRBV9 - TRBD2 CASSAREDRTDTQYF TGTGCCAGCAGCGCACGGGAGGACCGCACAGATACGCAGTATTTT
TRBJ2-3 TRBV6-4 few - CASSAHPELTDTQYF TGTGCCAGCAGTGCCCACCCCGAACTCACAGATACGCAGTATTTT
TRBJ2-1 TRBV4-1 - - CASSPRRGSYNEQFF TGCGCCAGCAGCCCGCGAAGAGGGTCCTACAATGAGCAGTTCTTC
TRBJ2-1 TRBV28 - - CASSPHKGVTYNEQFF TGTGCCAGCAGTCCCCACAAGGGAGTAACCTACAATGAGCAGTTCTTC
TRBJ1-4 TRBV5-8 - TRBD1 CASSLGPGTGTDNEKLFF TGTGCCAGCAGCTTGGGCCCCGGGACAGGGACCGATAATGAAAAACTGTTTTTT
TRBJ2-5 TRBV10-3 - - CAISDSGQETQYF TGTGCCATCAGTGATAGCGGCCAAGAGACCCAGTACTTC